This T cell receptor beta chain was retrieved from a study of regulatory T cells in long-lasting Graves disease (dated by TCRdb to the early 2020s). Regarding the research as a whole: Antithyroid drugs had been taken for less than 3 months by newly diagnosed Graves' disease patients. Patients with persistent Graves' disease were compared with patients with newly diagnosed Graves' disease using TCR sequencing and RNA sequencing of peripheral blood. The study was registered as a clinical trial and conducted in China. TCR sequencing covered 13 persistent and roughly 20 newly diagnosed Graves' disease patients, some 33 samples in total.

Paper-wide results and their limitations: Lower TCR Shannon entropy and fewer highly expanded clones were observed in persistent Graves' disease patients than in newly diagnosed patients, which suggested clonal expansion. The authors noted that the small sample size was a limitation that may lower accuracy. More public clonotypes were shared among persistent patients (about 2,800) than among newly diagnosed patients (966). Peripheral blood alone was examined, since thyroid tissue, which constituted the primary lesion, could not be accessed. Sequencing and analysis were limited to the TCR beta chain. Preferential use of TRBV28, TRBJ1-2 and TRBJ2-5 was observed in persistent disease, whereas TRBV20-1 and TRBJ2-1 were favored in newly diagnosed disease.

The germline V gene yields SGHTA for CDR1 and FQGNSA for CDR2. V lost 5 bases and J lost 3 bases; the stretch between them is 17 bases long. Termini included, the CDR3 measures 17 amino acids. The DNA shown is the 51-base CDR3, in frame from base 1. To note about this clonotype: The antigen it recognizes is unknown. This likely comes from a read error, as the CDR3 has no conserved phenylalanine or tryptophan at its end.

To prepare the library, multiplex PCR was applied. TCRdb lists the instrument as Illumina HiSeq 4000. TCR beta libraries were built with iRepertoire HTBI primers and Arm-PCR amplification of CDR3 regions. PCR products were gel purified before sequencing. Under the source paper's analysis protocol: A total of 62 TRBV and about 13 TRBJ segments were identified across samples and were used for gene usage analysis of CDR3 amino acid clonotypes. COPE and FqMerger were used to merge filtered high-quality paired reads into contigs. Contigs were aligned with BLAST to IMGT TRBV, TRBD and TRBJ reference genes, and CDR3 was defined per IMGT. Clonotypes above 0.1% frequency were classified as highly expanded clones. Shannon entropy served as the measure of repertoire diversity, while the Gini coefficient captured V-J evenness. Clonotypes shared by more than one individual were considered public. The public reads were reprocessed in TCRdb via fastp at Q25 and MiXCR, keeping in-frame beta chains. Every distinct CDR3 protein forms one entry, paired with its most common genes and DNA. These V and J calls are TCRdb output, not the study's own analysis. The sample data list more than 400,000 distinct CDR3 sequences, and over 15% of these were observed just once. Approximately 12% of the sample is in the top ten clones.

The sample's time point label is to be understood as: newly diagnosed GD, antithyroid drugs for less than 3 months. For both TCR sequencing and RNA sequencing, RNA was extracted from PBMCs using TRIzol. Graves' disease was diagnosed according to American Thyroid Association guidelines. The patients came from an endocrinology department in Xi'an, China. Each patient gave 7 to 9.5 milliliters of peripheral blood, collected in an EDTA anticoagulant tube. PBMCs were isolated by Ficoll Paque Plus density gradient separation without further T cell sorting. An Agilent 2100 Bioanalyzer and agarose gel were used to assess RNA quality, and a NanoDrop 2000 was used to measure RNA concentration. These data were likewise used in another study, on T cells in Graves' hyperthyroidism and ophthalmopathy. The second study's authors report: Stable Graves' hyperthyroidism was defined as no progression to ophthalmopathy during 18 months of follow-up. The hyperthyroidism patients were between 18 and 65 years old and newly diagnosed, with a disease duration of less than 2 months. The study excluded patients with uncontrolled infections, other autoimmune diseases, pregnancy or lactation. Diagnoses relied on clinical symptoms, serum thyroxine and TRAb, thyroid ultrasound and orbital computed tomography. The first round of RT-PCR for the TCR CDR3 was performed with the HTBI primer set and the Qiagen OneStep RT-PCR kit. Most expanded thyroid clonotypes (frequency above 0.001) were also found in blood, which suggests that blood repertoires may mirror thyroid immune responses. In cross-validation, a model built on a 13 V-J signature told ophthalmopathy apart from stable hyperthyroidism with 85% to 90% sensitivity and about 81% specificity, and in testing the same model reached 80%/75%. In validation, the model predicted progression to ophthalmopathy a median of approximately 6.3 months before onset, with approximately 70% sensitivity and just under 75% specificity. To identify distinguishing TCR V-J signatures, a discovery cohort of 100 patients was used, comprising 43 with Graves' ophthalmopathy and about 59 with stable Graves' hyperthyroidism. An independent validation cohort of fewer than 20 hyperthyroidism patients and over 15 patients who later progressed to ophthalmopathy tested prospective prediction of ophthalmopathy. The 90 or so discovery patients were randomly split 7:3 into training and test sets. Thyroid tissue and blood T-cell repertoires from about six Graves' hyperthyroidism patients were also compared in the study. Once sampling was done, hyperthyroidism patients were given methimazole at a starting dose of 30 mg daily, whereas ophthalmopathy patients were given high-dose intravenous methylprednisolone. The libraries were constructed in a second round of multiplex PCR and then size-selected and purified. Libraries were sequenced paired-end with 100 bp reads on an Illumina HiSeq2000. SOAPnuke was used to process the raw data, throwing out any read that contained adapters or uncalled bases, had a mean Phred below 15, or lacked an exact constant-primer or identifier match. High-quality paired reads were merged using COPE v1.2.5, and each unique nucleotide sequence was defined as a clonotype. MiTCR v1.1 was used to align the clonotypes against IMGT TRBV, TRBD and TRBJ reference segments. Analysis was restricted to V-J combinations with a frequency above 0.0001, which covered roughly 99% of repertoires. A TCS score was defined as the ratio between F50 (clonal expansion) and ExV (chaos), using BLOSUM62-based TCRdist between CDR3 peptides within each V-J. Welch's t-statistics and random forest reduced several hundred V-J features to under 15, which were used in a naive Bayes classifier (R e1071). Sample size was not statistically predetermined, and blinding of investigators to group allocation was not performed. The paper describes TCR Vbeta CDR3 sequencing of around 140 peripheral blood samples, made up of some 42 ophthalmopathy patients, 70 to 80 hyperthyroidism patients and roughly 17 progressor patients.

The starting material was peripheral blood mononuclear cells (PBMCs), obtained at new diagnosis, from a patient treated with antithyroid drugs. The sequence is built from TRBV7-2 and TRBJ2-6; the D gene is possibly TRBD2, with 5 bases matching. The clonotype was recovered from a woman aged 25 to 39 with Graves disease. Donor details come from another sample of the same person, matched by shared clones. The CDR3 region has the sequence CASSPPRGQNGANVLTL. At the DNA level, the sequence is TGTGCCAGCAGCCCCCCCCGGGGTCAGAATGGGGCCAACGTCCTGACTCTC.